This T cell receptor beta chain was recovered during a study of beta chain features in type 1 diabetes. Study findings and constraints: The study found that naive, central memory and Treg TCRB repertoires appeared more similar in patients than in healthy donors.

The CDR3 length is 12 residues. CDR1 and CDR2 from the germline V gene are GTSNPN and SVGIG (reference sequence). V dropped 3 bases and J dropped 8 bases, with 10 bases sitting between them. This clone was recorded many times. Its antigen is unknown. The sequenced template was cDNA made from the entire isolated RNA. Measured with immunoSEQ multiplex PCR; TCRdb has only the in-frame clones, and not every one. The data hold under 200,000 clones, with 9% to 10% observed a single time. The TCR sequence derives from a woman aged 18-29 years in good health. Input material: central memory CD4+ T cells from blood. This chain joins TRBV30 and TRBJ1-4; perhaps TRBD1 as D (5 bases). The CDR3 loop reads CAWRGTTEKLFF. DNA of the CDR3: TGTGCCTGGAGGGGGACTACGGAAAAACTGTTTTTT.